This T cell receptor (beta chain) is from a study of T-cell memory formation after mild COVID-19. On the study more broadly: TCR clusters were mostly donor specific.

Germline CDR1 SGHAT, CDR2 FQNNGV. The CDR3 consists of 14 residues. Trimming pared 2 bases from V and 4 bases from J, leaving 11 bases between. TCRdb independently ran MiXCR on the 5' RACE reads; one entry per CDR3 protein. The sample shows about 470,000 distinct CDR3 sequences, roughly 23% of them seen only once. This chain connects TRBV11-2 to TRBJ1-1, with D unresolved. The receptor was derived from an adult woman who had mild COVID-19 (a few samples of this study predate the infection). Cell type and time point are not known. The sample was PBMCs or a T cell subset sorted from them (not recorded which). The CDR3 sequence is CASSLLKGGTEAFF. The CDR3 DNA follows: TGTGCCAGCAGCTTACTTAAGGGCGGCACTGAAGCTTTCTTT. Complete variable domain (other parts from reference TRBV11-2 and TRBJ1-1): EAGVAQSPRYKIIEKRQSVAFWCNPISGHATLYWYQQILGQGPKLLIQFQNNGVVDDSQLPKDRFSAERLKGVDSTLKIQPAKLEDSAVYLCASSLLKGGTEAFFGQGTRLTVV.